The 6 T cell receptor beta chains reported below all come from one sample, sequenced in a study of T cell clones after liver transplantation. Data came from immunoSEQ multiplex PCR; TCRdb stores just in-frame clones and leaves some out. The sample records roughly 51,000 clones, approximately 71% being singletons. The sample in question was CD4+ T cells from blood, obtained about 56 months after liver transplant. Receptors originate from a human patient who received a liver transplant. Among the T cells, some may be from the graft donor.

The V gene is TRBV5-6, the J gene TRBJ2-5, with TRBD2 as a possible D gene (7 bases). The V gene lost 1 base and the J gene lost 5 bases, with 12 bases spanning the gap. This CDR3 is built from 14 residues. Germline V lookup: CDR1 SGHDT, CDR2 YYEEEE. The CDR3 DNA follows: TGTGCCAGCAGCTTGAGGGGGGGCAGGGAGACCCAGTACTTC. It codes for CASSLRGGRETQYF. Variable domain in full (rest from reference TRBV5-6 and TRBJ2-5): DAGVTQSPTHLIKTRGQQVTLRCSPKSGHDTVSWYQQALGQGPQFIFQYYEEEERQRGNFPDRFSGHQFPNYSSELNVNALLLGDSALYLCASSLRGGRETQYFGPGTRLLVL.

The chain couples TRBV6-5 to TRBJ1-1; D is possibly TRBD1 (6 bases). CDR3 length: 12 residues. Trimming shortened V by 0 bases and J by 7 bases, and 6 bases separated the two germline ends. CDR1 is MNHEY, CDR2 SVGAGI, per germline. The CDR3 spells CASSYSTGEAFF. The CDR3 DNA follows: TGTGCCAGCAGTTACTCGACAGGTGAAGCTTTCTTT.

This clone was observed a few times. This chain joins TRBV5-1 and TRBJ1-5; D gene unclear. Trimming took 0 bases from V and 7 from J, leaving 5 bases between them. Germline values: CDR1 SGHRS, CDR2 YFSETQ. The CDR3 has 12 residues. CDR3 sequence: CASSLAGQPQHF. The CDR3 DNA sequence: TGCGCCAGCAGCTTGGCGGGACAGCCCCAGCATTTT.

This clone was observed a few times. The chain has TRBV2 and TRBJ1-2, with 11 bases fitting TRBD1. V lost 7 bases and J lost 7; bases outside the gene matches: 8. CDR1 and CDR2 (germline): SNHLY, FYNNEI. CDR3 length: 14 amino acids. CDR3 DNA sequence: TGTGCCAGCACTGTCGGACAGGGGGCGCTTGGCTACACCTTC. Protein: CASTVGQGALGYTF.

This clone showed up just a few times. This chain uses TRBV4-2 with TRBJ2-1; the D gene is possibly TRBD1 (5 bases). The V gene's germline CDR1 is LGHNA and CDR2 YNFKEQ. The CDR3 loop spans 16 amino acids. V was pared by 0 bases and J by 6 bases, with 15 bases between. The CDR3 spells CASSQDGRAAVNEQFF. Written as DNA, the CDR3 is TGTGCCAGCAGCCAAGATGGCAGGGCGGCGGTCAATGAGCAGTTCTTC.

Regarding this clone: Different DNA sequences within this sample yield the same CDR3. V usage is TRBV28 and J usage is TRBJ1-2; 11 nucleotides match TRBD1. V lost 5 bases, J lost 4 bases, and 6 bases stayed unmatched. CDR1 is MDHEN, CDR2 SYDVKM, per germline. The CDR3 totals 15 residues. The DNA for the CDR3 is TGTGCCAGCAGTCCAAGGACAGGGGGCCTCTATGGCTACACCTTC. It is translated as CASSPRTGGLYGYTF.